Listed here are 32 T cell receptor beta chains from one sample, sequenced in a study of OX40 agonist ivuxolimab in advanced cancers. Generated by immunoSEQ multiplex PCR, the TCRdb table keeps only in-frame clones and is missing some. The sample yields 70,000 to 75,000 clones, roughly 82% seen once. The specimen was CD4+ or CD8+ T cells sorted from blood, collected in a trial of the OX40 agonist ivuxolimab. The receptor set was obtained from an adult with an advanced solid tumor such as melanoma, head and neck, liver or kidney cancer.

This clone was seen a single time. V is TRBV7-9 and J is TRBJ1-3, with D perhaps TRBD1 (6 bases). The CDR3 consists of 15 residues. Deletions cut 7 bases from V and 2 bases from J, with 15 bases between. Per the germline V gene, CDR1 is SEHNR and CDR2 is FQNEAQ (reference sequence). The CDR3 protein is CASKRETGPGNTIYF. The CDR3 nucleotides read TGTGCCAGCAAACGAGAAACAGGGCCTGGAAACACCATATATTTT.

V gene TRBV7-2 combines with J gene TRBJ1-1; TRBD1 matches at 7 bases. Trimming cost V 4 bases and J 2 bases; bases outside gene matches: 4. CDR1 is SGHTA, CDR2 FQGNSA, per germline. CDR3 length: 14 residues. CDR3 amino acids: CASSYQGGNTEAFF. For the CDR3, the DNA is TGTGCCAGCAGCTACCAGGGGGGAAACACTGAAGCTTTCTTT. The full variable domain, its missing parts supplied by reference TRBV7-2 and TRBJ1-1, is GAGVSQSPSNKVTEKGKDVELRCDPISGHTALYWYRQSLGQGLEFLIYFQGNSAPDKSGLPSDRFSAERTGGSVSTLTIQRTQQEDSAVYLCASSYQGGNTEAFFGQGTRLTVV.

The V call is TRBV10-1, the J call TRBJ2-7; 8 bases agree with TRBD1. This CDR3 comprises 16 residues. Per germline, CDR1 WNHNN and CDR2 SYGVQD (reference sequence). Germline trimming cut 0 bases from V and 3 bases from J; bases unmatched to any gene: 7. DNA for the CDR3: TGCGCCAGCAGTGAGTCGGGCCAGGGGGCTGTCTACGAGCAGTACTTC. It translates to CASSESGQGAVYEQYF.

The chain has TRBV4-3 and TRBJ1-1; D ambiguous. The CDR3 totals 13 residues. V was clipped by 5 bases and J by 1 base, with 8 bases between them. Germline CDR1 reads LGHNA; CDR2 reads YSLEER. The DNA for the CDR3 is TGCGCCAGCAGCGGGCCCCAGAACACTGAAGCTTTCTTT. Residues: CASSGPQNTEAFF.

The chain combines TRBV5-1 with TRBJ2-3, with D hard to call. The CDR3 runs 12 residues. Trimming removed 0 bases from V and 6 bases from J, with 5 bases in between. CDR1 SGHRS and CDR2 YFSETQ come from the germline V gene. The CDR3 DNA is TGCGCCAGCAGCTTGGCTGGGGATACGCAGTATTTT. Its translation is CASSLAGDTQYF.

The chain links TRBV5-1 to TRBJ2-5; maybe TRBD1 (6 bases). There are 13 residues in the CDR3. V was clipped by 4 bases and J by 5 bases, with 12 bases between them. Germline V gives CDR1 SGHRS, CDR2 YFSETQ. CDR3 protein: CASSARGSETQYF. Written as DNA, the CDR3 is TGCGCCAGCAGCGCCAGGGGTTCCGAGACCCAGTACTTC.

The chain joins TRBV4-1 to TRBJ2-5; D perhaps matches TRBD2 (5 bases). Trimming pared 8 bases from V and 2 bases from J, leaving 12 bases between. The V gene's germline CDR1 is MGHRA and CDR2 YSYEKL. This CDR3 region has 13 residues. The CDR3, as DNA: TGCGCCAGCGCCCTCGGGGTACAAGAGACCCAGTACTTC. Its protein is CASALGVQETQYF.

This clone has a handful of counts. The chain is built from TRBV9 and TRBJ1-2; D gene unclear. The CDR3 covers 14 residues. V was cut by 0 bases and J by 4 bases, with 10 bases left in between. Germline V gene sequence: CDR1 SGDLS, CDR2 YYNGEE. CDR3 sequence (DNA): TGTGCCAGCAGCGTAGGAGTCCCCCCCTATGGCTACACCTTC. Amino acids: CASSVGVPPYGYTF.

V usage is TRBV6-5 and J usage is TRBJ1-1, with a weak D call TRBD1 (5 bases). The germline CDR1 and CDR2 sequences are MNHEY and SVGAGI. Trimming removed 0 bases from V and 3 bases from J, with 11 bases in between. CDR3 length: 15 residues. CDR3 amino acids: CASSYSMQGDTEAFF. The CDR3 bases are TGTGCCAGCAGTTACTCGATGCAGGGCGACACTGAAGCTTTCTTT.

The chain links TRBV7-6 to TRBJ2-5; 8 bases are a match to TRBD1. The CDR3 has 15 residues. V lost 5 bases, J lost 3 bases, and 8 bases stayed unmatched. CDR1 SGHVS and CDR2 FNYEAQ come from the germline V gene. As DNA, the CDR3 is TGTGCCAGCAGCCCCAGGACAGGGTATGAAGAGACCCAGTACTTC. Encoded protein: CASSPRTGYEETQYF.

The chain couples TRBV7-2 to TRBJ1-5; D may be TRBD1 (6 bases). The germline V and J ends were trimmed by 2 bases and 6 bases, with 8 bases remaining between them. The CDR3 runs to 13 residues. Germline CDR1 is SGHTA and CDR2 is FQGNSA. Here the CDR3 DNA reads TGTGCCAGCAGCTTACGCAGGGGTCAGCCCCAGCATTTT. This gives the protein CASSLRRGQPQHF.

V and J are TRBV7-2 and TRBJ2-2; the D is unclear. Germline values: CDR1 SGHTA, CDR2 FQGNSA. The ends were cut back, 5 bases at V and 4 bases at J, with 23 bases in the middle. The CDR3 totals 18 residues. The CDR3 DNA sequence: TGTGCCAGCAGCCACGGGCTTCGGGCAGGAAGTTTCACCGGGGAGCTGTTTTTT. It codes for CASSHGLRAGSFTGELFF.

The V and J genes are TRBV6-6 and TRBJ2-7; D is possibly TRBD1 (6 bases). Trimming left V 6 bases short and J 4 bases short, with 16 bases between. This CDR3 comprises 14 residues. CDR1 is MNHNY and CDR2 is SVGAGI in the germline V gene (reference sequence). The CDR3 region is CASSRGQLPYEQYF. The CDR3 nucleotides are TGTGCCAGCAGCCGAGGACAGCTTCCTTACGAGCAGTACTTC.

V is TRBV6-6 and J is TRBJ2-7, with 13 bases aligning to TRBD2. CDR1 is MNHNY, CDR2 SVGAGI, per germline (reference sequence). The CDR3 is made up of 14 amino acids. With V trimmed by 5 bases and J by 9 bases, 7 bases remained unmatched. The CDR3 region has the DNA TGTGCCAGCAGTCCACTAGCGGGGGGGCAGGTGCAGTACTTC. Encoded protein: CASSPLAGGQVQYF.

The chain has TRBV4-3 and TRBJ2-3; maybe TRBD2 (6 bases). V gave up 8 bases and J gave up 2 bases, with 14 bases separating them. Germline V CDR1 and CDR2: LGHNA, YSLEER. There are 14 residues in the CDR3. The CDR3 coding sequence is TGCGCCAGCTCCGGCGGGGTTGACACAGATACGCAGTATTTT. Its protein is CASSGGVDTDTQYF.

The chain uses TRBV5-5 and TRBJ1-5; weak D call: TRBD1 (5 bases). CDR1 and CDR2 (germline): SGHKS, YYEKEE (reference sequence). V gave up 2 bases and J gave up 2 bases, with 11 bases separating them. The CDR3 runs to 15 residues. CDR3 sequence (DNA): TGTGCCAGCAGCTTCCAGGGAGTAGGCAATCAGCCCCAGCATTTT. It translates to CASSFQGVGNQPQHF.

The chain combines TRBV28 with TRBJ1-6, with TRBD1 matching 12 bases. The V and J ends lost 7 bases and 14 bases, in that order; junction bases with no gene match: 9. Germline loops: CDR1 MDHEN, CDR2 SYDVKM. The CDR3 has 14 amino acids. CDR3 in DNA: TGTGCCAGCACTCCGGGACAGGGGGCCCCGGCCCTCCACTTT. Its protein is CASTPGQGAPALHF.

The chain is built from TRBV6-1 and TRBJ2-3; D uncertain. Trimming removed 7 bases from V and 1 base from J, with 9 bases in between. The germline V gene encodes CDR1 MNHNS and CDR2 SASEGT. CDR3 length equals 13 residues. The CDR3 sequence: CASISPGTDTQYF. The CDR3 DNA reads as TGTGCCAGCATTTCGCCCGGCACAGATACGCAGTATTTT.

V is TRBV10-3 and J is TRBJ2-7, with TRBD1 identical over 12 bases. Trimming removed 5 bases from V and 5 bases from J; junction bases left unmatched: 7. Germline V gives CDR1 ENHRY, CDR2 SYGVKD. The CDR3 spans 15 residues. The CDR3 region has the DNA TGTGCCATCAGTACTACCGGGACAGGGGGCGACGAGCAGTACTTC. It translates to CAISTTGTGGDEQYF.

CDR3 in amino acids: CASSTFQGATRGYTF. In nucleotides, the CDR3 is TGTGCCAGCAGCACCTTCCAGGGGGCCACGCGAGGCTACACCTTC. This chain uses TRBV7-6 with TRBJ1-2, with TRBD1 matching 8 bases. The germline V gene encodes CDR1 SGHVS and CDR2 FNYEAQ. V lost 5 bases to trimming and J lost 8 bases; unmatched junction nucleotides: 13. The CDR3 length is 15 residues.

The chain combines TRBV10-2 with TRBJ1-5; D gene uncertain. V lost 7 bases to trimming and J lost 2 bases, with 9 bases between them. The CDR3 runs to 13 residues. Germline CDR1 WSHSY, CDR2 SAAADI. For the CDR3, the DNA is TGCGCCAGCAACTTGGAGGGCAATCAGCCCCAGCATTTT. Translating gives CASNLEGNQPQHF.

In its sample, this clone was seen once. This chain joins TRBV16 and TRBJ1-3, with a tentative D call TRBD1 (5 bases). Germline loops: CDR1 KGHSY, CDR2 FQNENV. V lost 0 bases and J lost 3, with 6 bases in between. The length of the CDR3 is 14 residues. CDR3 in DNA: TGTGCCAGCAGCCAATCGACAGTTGGAAACACCATATATTTT. As protein: CASSQSTVGNTIYF. The whole variable domain, filled in from reference TRBV16 and TRBJ1-3, reads GEEVAQTPKHLVRGEGQKAKLYCAPIKGHSYVFWYQQVLKNEFKFLISFQNENVFDETGMPKERFSAKCLPNSPCSLEIQATKLEDSAVYFCASSQSTVGNTIYFGEGSWLTVV.

V is TRBV6-6 and J is TRBJ1-1; D is ambiguous. Deletions cut 6 bases from V and 10 bases from J, with 18 bases between. Germline CDR1 MNHNY, CDR2 SVGAGI (reference sequence). There are 13 residues in the CDR3. The CDR3 spells CASRTKDTHGAFF. In DNA, the CDR3 is TGTGCCAGCAGGACTAAAGACACCCATGGAGCTTTCTTT.

The chain is built from TRBV18 and TRBJ2-3; D may be TRBD1 (6 bases). This CDR3 has 14 amino acids. Germline CDR1 is KGHSH and CDR2 is LQKENI. Trimming removed 3 bases from V and 2 bases from J, with 9 bases in between. CDR3 in amino acids: CASSPQGYTDTQYF. The DNA for the CDR3 is TGTGCCAGCTCACCTCAGGGGTACACAGATACGCAGTATTTT.

The chain links TRBV5-1 to TRBJ2-3, with no clear D. The V gene lost 5 bases and the J gene lost 0 bases, with 4 bases spanning the gap. CDR1 SGHRS and CDR2 YFSETQ come from the germline V gene. There are 12 residues in the CDR3. This CDR3 reads CASSISTDTQYF. CDR3 DNA: TGCGCCAGCAGTATTAGCACAGATACGCAGTATTTT.

This sequence joins TRBV11-2 and TRBJ2-7; 15 bases align to TRBD2. Trimming took 5 bases from V and 4 from J; bases not matched to a gene: 0. This CDR3 spans 14 amino acids. Germline values: CDR1 SGHAT, CDR2 FQNNGV. CDR3 residues: CASSGTSGGYEQYF. CDR3 bases: TGTGCCAGCAGCGGGACTAGCGGGGGGTACGAGCAGTACTTC.

This rearrangement joins TRBV5-1 to TRBJ2-3; maybe TRBD2 (5 bases). CDR1 is SGHRS and CDR2 is YFSETQ in the germline V gene. This CDR3 comprises 12 residues. Trimming removed 0 bases from V and 10 bases from J, with 9 bases in between. The chain's CDR3 is CASSLEASPQYF. CDR3 coding DNA: TGCGCCAGCAGCTTGGAGGCTAGCCCGCAGTATTTT.

The chain links TRBV7-2 to TRBJ2-7, with 8 nucleotides matching TRBD2. V lost 0 bases to trimming and J lost 0 bases; unmatched junction nucleotides: 4. The CDR3 has 16 residues. Germline assignment: CDR1 SGHTA and CDR2 FQGNSA. The CDR3 coding sequence is TGTGCCAGCAGCTTAGCGTCCACTAGCGGCTCCTACGAGCAGTACTTC. Its translation is CASSLASTSGSYEQYF.

DNA for the CDR3: TGTGCCAGCAGTACCGGCGGCCTGAACACCGGGGAGCTGTTTTTT. Translation: CASSTGGLNTGELFF. The genes are TRBV6-6 and TRBJ2-2; no firm D call. Germline values: CDR1 MNHNY, CDR2 SVGAGI (reference sequence). There are 15 residues in the CDR3. V was clipped by 5 bases and J by 1 base, with 11 bases between them.

The chain is built from TRBV4-1 and TRBJ2-4; D gene unclear. Germline-derived CDR1 and CDR2 are MGHRA and YSYEKL. The CDR3 loop spans 21 amino acids. Trimming took 2 bases from V and 0 from J, leaving 26 bases between them. CDR3 in DNA: TGCGCCAGCAGCCAACTACCTTTTGCGGTCGGTACTCAATTAGCCAAAAACATTCAGTACTTC. Translated, it gives CASSQLPFAVGTQLAKNIQYF.

The chain recombines TRBV5-4 with TRBJ2-5, with TRBD2 matching over 10 bases. Losses at the gene ends were 0 bases for V and 2 bases for J; bases not matched to a gene: 4. CDR1 and CDR2 (germline): SGHNT, YYREEE (reference sequence). This CDR3 has 16 amino acids. CDR3 DNA: TGTGCCAGCAGCTTGGGGCTAGCGGGGGTTCAAGAGACCCAGTACTTC. Protein sequence: CASSLGLAGVQETQYF.

V and J are TRBV2 and TRBJ2-5, with 10 positions matching TRBD1. This CDR3 has 14 amino acids. Looked up from germline, CDR1 is SNHLY and CDR2 is FYNNEI. V lost 6 bases to trimming and J lost 5 bases; unmatched junction nucleotides: 6. The CDR3 DNA is TGTGCCAGCAGCAGACAGGGGGCGCGGGAGACCCAGTACTTC. As protein: CASSRQGARETQYF.